The rows below give T cell receptor beta chains drawn from one sample of a study of identical twins. TCRdb re-called the 5' RACE reads through MiXCR, storing one row per CDR3 protein. The profile covers a few hundred thousand distinct CDR3 sequences, with less than 20% appearing a single time and roughly 12% taken by the ten largest. The specimen sequenced was naive T cells sorted from blood. The receptors were gathered from a man aged 45-65 years in good health. The conserved cysteine and the conserved F or W are not part of the CDR3 here. The D gene is left open where the match is weak. Size tells how often a clone was seen (once, few, many) or the class of an expanded clone, and some rows leave it out.

abundance	d_gene	v_gene	j_gene	CDR3aa
NA	NA	TRBV7-9	TRBJ1-3	ASSSGAAGNTIY
many	TRBD2	TRBV6-2/TRBV6-3	TRBJ2-2	ASSYLNPGLAGRNTGELF
many	TRBD2	TRBV5-1	TRBJ2-3	ASSSGLRTSGEIDTQY
NA	NA	TRBV24-1	TRBJ2-2	ATSAGAGELF
NA	TRBD2	TRBV10-3	TRBJ2-7	AISEKGTSGGYEQY
NA	NA	TRBV5-5	TRBJ2-1	ASSQVRTPYEQF
many	NA	TRBV20-1	TRBJ2-2	SARDVPGVTGELF
many	NA	TRBV11-2	TRBJ2-7	ASSLDSRLYEQY
many	TRBD2	TRBV6-5	TRBJ2-5	ASSYWPIRGRGGETQY
many	TRBD1	TRBV5-1	TRBJ2-7	ASSPDGTGKEQY
many	TRBD1	TRBV28	TRBJ2-7	ASSLGQGFEQY
NA	NA	TRBV18	TRBJ2-5	ASSPPNPRQQETQY
many	NA	TRBV29-1	TRBJ2-1	SVQGGAYNEQF
NA	NA	TRBV12-3/TRBV12-4	TRBJ2-1	ASSLTQGQF
many	NA	TRBV27	TRBJ2-3	ASSLLGAPDTQY
NA	NA	TRBV27	TRBJ2-1	ASSLSSRGVDNEQF
few	NA	TRBV5-6	TRBJ1-1	ASSSAGAMNTEAF
NA	NA	TRBV5-1	TRBJ2-7	ASSLDRGGRYEQY